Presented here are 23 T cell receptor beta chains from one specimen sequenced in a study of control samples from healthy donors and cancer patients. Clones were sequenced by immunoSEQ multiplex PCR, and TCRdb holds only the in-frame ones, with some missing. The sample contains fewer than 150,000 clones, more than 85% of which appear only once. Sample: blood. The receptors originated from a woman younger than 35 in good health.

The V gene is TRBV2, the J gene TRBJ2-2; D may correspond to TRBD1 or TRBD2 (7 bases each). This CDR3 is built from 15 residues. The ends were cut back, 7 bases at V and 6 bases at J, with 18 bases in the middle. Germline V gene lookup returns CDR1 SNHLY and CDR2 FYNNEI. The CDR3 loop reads CASTGRGRQSGELFF. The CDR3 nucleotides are TGTGCCAGCACGGGGAGGGGGCGCCAGTCCGGGGAGCTGTTTTTT.

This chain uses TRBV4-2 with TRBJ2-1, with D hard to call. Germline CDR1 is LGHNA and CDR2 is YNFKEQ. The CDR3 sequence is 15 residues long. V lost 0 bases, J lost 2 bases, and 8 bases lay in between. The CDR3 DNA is TGTGCCAGCAGCCAAGATGCCAGAGCCTACAATGAGCAGTTCTTC. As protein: CASSQDARAYNEQFF.

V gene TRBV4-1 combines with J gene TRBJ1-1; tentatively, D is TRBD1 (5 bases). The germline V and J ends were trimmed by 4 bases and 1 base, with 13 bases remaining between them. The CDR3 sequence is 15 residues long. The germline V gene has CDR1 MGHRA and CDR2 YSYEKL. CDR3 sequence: CASSLRDGGNTEAFF. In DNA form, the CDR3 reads TGCGCCAGCAGCCTCCGGGACGGAGGGAACACTGAAGCTTTCTTT.

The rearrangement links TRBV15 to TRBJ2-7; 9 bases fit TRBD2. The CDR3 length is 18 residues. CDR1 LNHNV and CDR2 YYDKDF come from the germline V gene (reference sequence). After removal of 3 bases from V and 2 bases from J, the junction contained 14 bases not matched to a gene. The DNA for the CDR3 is TGTGCCACCAGCAGGACCCCCCTGGCGGGAGGGATTACCTACGAGCAGTACTTC. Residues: CATSRTPLAGGITYEQYF.

CDR3 sequence (DNA): TGCGCCAGCAGTTTTGGGGCGTTTGCCCCCTCCGATGAGCAGTTCTTC. This codes for CASSFGAFAPSDEQFF. The V gene is TRBV5-1, the J gene TRBJ2-1; D perhaps matches TRBD1 (5 bases). Germline-derived CDR1 and CDR2 are SGHRS and YFSETQ. The CDR3 has 16 residues. Between the trimmed V and J ends, which lost 5 bases and 8 bases, there was a span of 23 bases.

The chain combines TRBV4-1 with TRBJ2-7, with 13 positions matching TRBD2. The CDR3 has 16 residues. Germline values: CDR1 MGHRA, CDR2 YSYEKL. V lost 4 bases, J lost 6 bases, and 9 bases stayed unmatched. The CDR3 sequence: CASSLPGLAGEFEQYF. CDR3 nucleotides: TGCGCCAGCAGCCTCCCCGGACTAGCGGGAGAATTCGAGCAGTACTTC.

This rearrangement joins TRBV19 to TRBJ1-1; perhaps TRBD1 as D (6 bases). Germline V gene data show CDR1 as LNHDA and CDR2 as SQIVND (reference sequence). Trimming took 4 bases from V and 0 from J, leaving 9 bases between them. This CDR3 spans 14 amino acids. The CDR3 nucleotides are TGTGCCAGTAGTACGTGGGACATGAACACTGAAGCTTTCTTT. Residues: CASSTWDMNTEAFF.

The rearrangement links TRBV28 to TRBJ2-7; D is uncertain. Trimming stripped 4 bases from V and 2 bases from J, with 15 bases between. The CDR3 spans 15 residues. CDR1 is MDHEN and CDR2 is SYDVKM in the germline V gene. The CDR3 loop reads CASSSTQVGAYEQYF. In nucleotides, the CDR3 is TGTGCCAGCAGTTCCACCCAGGTAGGCGCCTACGAGCAGTACTTC. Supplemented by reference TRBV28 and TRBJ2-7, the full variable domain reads DVKVTQSSRYLVKRTGEKVFLECVQDMDHENMFWYRQDPGLGLRLIYFSYDVKMKEKGDIPEGYSVSREKKERFSLILESASTNQTSMYLCASSSTQVGAYEQYFGPGTRLTVT.

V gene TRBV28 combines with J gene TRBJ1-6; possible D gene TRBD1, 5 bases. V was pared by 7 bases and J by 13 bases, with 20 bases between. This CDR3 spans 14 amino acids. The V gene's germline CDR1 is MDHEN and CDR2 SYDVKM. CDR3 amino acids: CASIPGGVPIPLHF. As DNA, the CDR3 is TGTGCCAGCATCCCTGGGGGGGTCCCCATCCCCCTCCACTTT.

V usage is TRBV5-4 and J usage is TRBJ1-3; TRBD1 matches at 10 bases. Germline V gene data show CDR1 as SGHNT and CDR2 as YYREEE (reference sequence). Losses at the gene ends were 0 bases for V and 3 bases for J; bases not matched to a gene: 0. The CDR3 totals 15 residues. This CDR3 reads CASSLGDRGGNTIYF. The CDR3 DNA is TGTGCCAGCAGCTTGGGGGACAGGGGTGGAAACACCATATATTTT.

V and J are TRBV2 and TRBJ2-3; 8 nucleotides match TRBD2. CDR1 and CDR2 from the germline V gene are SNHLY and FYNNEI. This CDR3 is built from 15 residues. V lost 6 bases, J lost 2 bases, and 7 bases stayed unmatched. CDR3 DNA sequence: TGTGCCAGCAGCGCCGATAGCGGGGCCACAGATACGCAGTATTTT. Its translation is CASSADSGATDTQYF.

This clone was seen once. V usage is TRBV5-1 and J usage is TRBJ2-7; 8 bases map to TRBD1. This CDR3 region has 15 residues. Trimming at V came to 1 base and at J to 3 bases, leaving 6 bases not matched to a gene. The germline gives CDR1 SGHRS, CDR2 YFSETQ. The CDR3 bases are TGCGCCAGCAGCTTGCGGACAGGGAGAGTCTACGAGCAGTACTTC. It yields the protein CASSLRTGRVYEQYF.

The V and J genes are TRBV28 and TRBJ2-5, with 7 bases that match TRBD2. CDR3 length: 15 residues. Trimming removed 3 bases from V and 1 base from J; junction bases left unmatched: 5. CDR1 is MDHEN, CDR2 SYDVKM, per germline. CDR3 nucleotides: TGTGCCAGCAGTTTCGGGAGGACAATCCAAGAGACCCAGTACTTC. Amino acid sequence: CASSFGRTIQETQYF.

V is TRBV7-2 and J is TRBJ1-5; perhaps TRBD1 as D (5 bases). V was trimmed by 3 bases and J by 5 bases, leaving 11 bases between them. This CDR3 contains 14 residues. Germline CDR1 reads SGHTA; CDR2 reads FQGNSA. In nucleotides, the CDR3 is TGTGCCAGCAGCTTCGTACGGGGGGATCAGCCCCAGCATTTT. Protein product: CASSFVRGDQPQHF.

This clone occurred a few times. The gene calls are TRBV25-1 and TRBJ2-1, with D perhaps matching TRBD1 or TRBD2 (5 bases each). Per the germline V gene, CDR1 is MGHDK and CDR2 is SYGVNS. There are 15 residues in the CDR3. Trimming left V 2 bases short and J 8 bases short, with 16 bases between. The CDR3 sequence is CASSEGGRFLDEQFF. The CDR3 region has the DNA TGTGCCAGCAGTGAAGGGGGTAGGTTCTTGGATGAGCAGTTCTTC.

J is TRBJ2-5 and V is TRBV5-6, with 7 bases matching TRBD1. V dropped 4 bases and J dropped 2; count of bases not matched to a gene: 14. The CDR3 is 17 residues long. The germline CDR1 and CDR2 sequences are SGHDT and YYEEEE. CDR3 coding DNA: TGTGCCAGCAGCCCCCTAGGGACAGAAATACTACAAGAGACCCAGTACTTC. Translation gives CASSPLGTEILQETQYF.

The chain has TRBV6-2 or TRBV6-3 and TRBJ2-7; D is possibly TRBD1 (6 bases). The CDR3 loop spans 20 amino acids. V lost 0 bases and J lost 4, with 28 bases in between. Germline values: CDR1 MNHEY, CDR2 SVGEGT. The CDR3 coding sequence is TGTGCCAGCAGTTACTCGATCTCCCGGCCAGGCCAGGGGAAGAAGTACGAGCAGTACTTC. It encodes CASSYSISRPGQGKKYEQYF.

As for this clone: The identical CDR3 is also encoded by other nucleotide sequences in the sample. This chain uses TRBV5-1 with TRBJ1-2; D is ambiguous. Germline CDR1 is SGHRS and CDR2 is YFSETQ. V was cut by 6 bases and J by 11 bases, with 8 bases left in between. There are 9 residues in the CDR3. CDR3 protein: CASIRRYTF. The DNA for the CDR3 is TGCGCCAGCATTAGGCGGTACACCTTC.

In DNA form, the CDR3 reads TGTGCCAGCAGCCCACCGGCTAGCGGGCTTTACGAGCAGTACTTC. It yields the protein CASSPPASGLYEQYF. V and J are TRBV7-2 and TRBJ2-7; 8 bases are a match to TRBD2. The CDR3 spans 15 residues. The trim removed 5 bases at V and 4 bases at J, leaving 10 bases unmatched. Germline values: CDR1 SGHTA, CDR2 FQGNSA.

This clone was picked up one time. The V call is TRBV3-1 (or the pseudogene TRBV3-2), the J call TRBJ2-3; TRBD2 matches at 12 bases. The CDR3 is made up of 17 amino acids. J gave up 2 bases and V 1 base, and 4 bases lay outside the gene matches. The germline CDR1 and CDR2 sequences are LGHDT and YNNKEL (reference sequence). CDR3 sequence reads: CASSQVLAGGYTDTQYF. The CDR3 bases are TGTGCCAGCAGCCAAGTACTAGCGGGGGGCTACACAGATACGCAGTATTTT.

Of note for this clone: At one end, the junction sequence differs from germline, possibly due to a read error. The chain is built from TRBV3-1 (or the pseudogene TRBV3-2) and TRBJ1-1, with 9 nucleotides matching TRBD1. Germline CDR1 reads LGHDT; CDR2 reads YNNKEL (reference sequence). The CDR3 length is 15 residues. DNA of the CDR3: TGTGCCAGCACCCAATCGACAGGGGGAGGAACTGAAGCTTTCTTT. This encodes CASTQSTGGGTEAFF.

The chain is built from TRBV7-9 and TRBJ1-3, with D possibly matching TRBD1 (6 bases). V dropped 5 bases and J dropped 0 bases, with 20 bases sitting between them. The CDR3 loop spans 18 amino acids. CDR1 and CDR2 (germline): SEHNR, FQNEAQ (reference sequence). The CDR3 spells CASSRVRVNRASGNTIYF. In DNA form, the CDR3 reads TGTGCCAGCAGCCGGGTTCGGGTGAACAGGGCCTCTGGAAACACCATATATTTT. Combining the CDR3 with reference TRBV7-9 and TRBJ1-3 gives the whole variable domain DTGVSQNPRHKITKRGQNVTFRCDPISEHNRLYWYRQTLGQGPEFLTYFQNEAQLEKSRLLSDRFSAERPKGSFSTLEIQRTEQGDSAMYLCASSRVRVNRASGNTIYFGEGSWLTVV.

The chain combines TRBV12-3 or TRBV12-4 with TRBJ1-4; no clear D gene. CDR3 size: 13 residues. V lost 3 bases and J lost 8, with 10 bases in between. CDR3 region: CASSFRQNEKLFF. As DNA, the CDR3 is TGTGCCAGCAGTTTCAGACAAAACGAAAAACTGTTTTTT.